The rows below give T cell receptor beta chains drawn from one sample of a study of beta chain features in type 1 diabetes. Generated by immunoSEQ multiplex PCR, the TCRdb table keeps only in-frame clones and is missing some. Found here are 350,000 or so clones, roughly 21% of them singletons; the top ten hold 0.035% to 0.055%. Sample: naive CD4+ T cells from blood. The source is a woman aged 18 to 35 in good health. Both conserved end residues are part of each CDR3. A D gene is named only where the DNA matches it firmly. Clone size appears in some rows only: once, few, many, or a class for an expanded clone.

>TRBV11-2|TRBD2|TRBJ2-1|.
TGTGCCAGCAGCTTGACTAGCGGATACAATGAGCAGTTCTTC
CASSLTSGYNEQFF
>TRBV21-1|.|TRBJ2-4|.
TGTGCCAGCAGCAAAGCTGAGGGATTCTGTGCCAAAAACATTCAGTACTTC
CASSKAEGFCAKNIQYF
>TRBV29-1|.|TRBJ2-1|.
TGCAGCGTTGCGCCGCCGCTGGGGGGAGGAGCATCCTACAATGAGCAGTTCTTC
CSVAPPLGGGASYNEQFF
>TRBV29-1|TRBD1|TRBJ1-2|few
TGCAGCGTTAACGGCAGGGGGAACTATGGCTACACCTTC
CSVNGRGNYGYTF
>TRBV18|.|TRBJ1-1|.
TGTGCCAGCTCACCAGGGGGGAACCTGAACACTGAAGCTTTCTTT
CASSPGGNLNTEAFF
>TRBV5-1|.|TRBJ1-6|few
TGCGCCAGCAGCTTGAACAGGGAGTATTCACCCCTCCACTTT
CASSLNREYSPLHF
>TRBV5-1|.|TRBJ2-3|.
TGCGCCAGCAGTGTGGGGCGGGATACGCAGTATTTT
CASSVGRDTQYF
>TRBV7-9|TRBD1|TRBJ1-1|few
TGTGCCAGCGAGGACAGGTACACTGAAGCTTTCTTT
CASEDRYTEAFF
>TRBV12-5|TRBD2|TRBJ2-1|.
TGTGCTAGTGGTTCAAAGACTAGCTATGAGCAGTTCTTC
CASGSKTSYEQFF
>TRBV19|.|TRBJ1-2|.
TGTGCCAGTAGTATAGATACGGACTATGGCTACACCTTC
CASSIDTDYGYTF
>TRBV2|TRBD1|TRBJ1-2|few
TGTGCCAGATCGGACAGGTCCTATGGCTACACCTTC
CARSDRSYGYTF
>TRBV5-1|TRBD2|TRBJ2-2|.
TGCGCCAGCAGCTCTGGGACTAGCGTAAACACCGGGGAGCTGTTTTTT
CASSSGTSVNTGELFF
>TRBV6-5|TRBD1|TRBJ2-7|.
TGTGCCAGCAGACGAACCGGGACAGCCTACGAGCAGTACTTC
CASRRTGTAYEQYF
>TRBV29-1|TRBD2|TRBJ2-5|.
TGCAGCGCAGGGCTTCGGGGAGGGGAGACCCAGTACTTC
CSAGLRGGETQYF
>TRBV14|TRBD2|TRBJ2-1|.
TGTGCCAGCAGCCAAGCCCTAGCGGTAAATGAGCAGTTCTTC
CASSQALAVNEQFF
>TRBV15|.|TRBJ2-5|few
TGTGCCACCGCCCTCGGGGGAACTACCCAAGAGACCCAGTACTTC
CATALGGTTQETQYF
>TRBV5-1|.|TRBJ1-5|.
TGCGCCAGCAGCTTGGGGGGGCGAGGCAATCAGCCCCAGCATTTT
CASSLGGRGNQPQHF
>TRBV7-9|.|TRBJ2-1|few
TGTGCCAGCAGCTCTAACAATGAGCAGTTCTTC
CASSSNNEQFF
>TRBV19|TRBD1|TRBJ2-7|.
TGTGCCAGTAGCCCCTCCGGGACAGCTTCCTCCTACGAGCAGTACTTC
CASSPSGTASSYEQYF
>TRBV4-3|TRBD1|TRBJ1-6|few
TGCGCCAGCAGCCAACTGGGGACAGGAGGTAATTCACCCCTCCACTTT
CASSQLGTGGNSPLHF
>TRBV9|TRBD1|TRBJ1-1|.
TGTGCCAGCAGCGTAGGCAGGACAGGTGAAGCTTTCTTT
CASSVGRTGEAFF
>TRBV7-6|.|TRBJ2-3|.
TGTGCCAGCAGCTCCTTAGAGTCTACCCTCAGCACAGATACGCAGTATTTT
CASSSLESTLSTDTQYF
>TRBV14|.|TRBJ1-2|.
TGTGCCAGCAGCCAAATACAGGGCTATGGCTACACCTTC
CASSQIQGYGYTF
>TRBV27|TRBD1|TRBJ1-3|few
TGTGCCAGCAGCCGCGACAGGGTCCCTGGAAACACCATATATTTT
CASSRDRVPGNTIYF
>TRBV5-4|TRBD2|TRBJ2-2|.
TGTGCCAGCAGCCCCTCCCGGTGGACTAGCGGGGCCGCAGGCACCGGGGAGCTGTTTTTT
CASSPSRWTSGAAGTGELFF
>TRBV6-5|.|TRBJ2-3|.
TGTGCCAGCAGTTACTACGGGGGTCCCACAGATACGCAGTATTTT
CASSYYGGPTDTQYF
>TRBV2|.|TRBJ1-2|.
TGTGCCAGCAGCGAGGGGGTTGGAGGTCCCTATGGCTACACCTTC
CASSEGVGGPYGYTF
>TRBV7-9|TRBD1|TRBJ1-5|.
TGTGCCAGCAGCTCCGGGACAGGGGGGAGTCAGCCCCAGCATTTT
CASSSGTGGSQPQHF
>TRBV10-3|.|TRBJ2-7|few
TGTGCCATCAGGGAGAGGGCGGGCTTCTACGAGCAGTACTTC
CAIRERAGFYEQYF
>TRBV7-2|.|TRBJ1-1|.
TGTGCCAGCAGCTTAGCGAGGGACAATCCTGAAGCTTTCTTT
CASSLARDNPEAFF
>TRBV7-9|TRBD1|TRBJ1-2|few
TGTGCCAGCTCTTATACCCTACAGGGGGTTAACTATGGCTACACCTTC
CASSYTLQGVNYGYTF
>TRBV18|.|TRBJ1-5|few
TGTGCCAGCTCGGGGGCAGCCCGCAATCAGCCCCAGCATTTT
CASSGAARNQPQHF
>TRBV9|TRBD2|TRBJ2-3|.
TGTGCCAGCAGCGTCAGCGGGAGTGGCACAGATACGCAGTATTTT
CASSVSGSGTDTQYF
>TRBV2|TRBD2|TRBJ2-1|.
TGTGCCAGCAGTGAGTCTCTAGCGGTCTACAATGAGCAGTTCTTC
CASSESLAVYNEQFF
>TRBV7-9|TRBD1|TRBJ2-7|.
TGTGCCAGCAGCCACGGTCCCGGGACAGTGTTCGAGCAGTACTTC
CASSHGPGTVFEQYF
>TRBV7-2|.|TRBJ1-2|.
TGTGCCAGCAGCTTATACCGGGACATTCCGGACTATGGCTACACCTTC
CASSLYRDIPDYGYTF
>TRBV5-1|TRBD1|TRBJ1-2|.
TGCGCCAGCAGCGGGGGAGGGACAGGGCACGGCTATGGCTACACCTTC
CASSGGGTGHGYGYTF